Listed here are 32 T cell receptor beta chains from one sample, sequenced in a study of T cells in Graves' hyperthyroidism and ophthalmopathy. Amplification of TCR beta CDR3 regions was performed using RNA transcripts as template. The HTBI primer set served for first-round RT-PCR of the TCR CDR3. TCRdb processed the multiplex PCR reads anew with MiXCR; each CDR3 protein has one entry. The profile shows roughly 750,000 distinct CDR3 sequences, over 15% of them singletons. Sequencing was performed on blood. The receptors were gathered from a man between 18 and 35 years old with Graves' hyperthyroidism.

V usage is TRBV7-3 and J usage is TRBJ2-5, with D perhaps TRBD2 (6 bases). The CDR3 is 14 residues long. The germline V gene has CDR1 SGHTA and CDR2 FQGTGA. V was pared by 5 bases and J by 5 bases, with 15 bases between. The CDR3 nucleotides are TGTGCCAGCAGCCCCCTCGCGGGGCCCGAGACCCAGTACTTC. This translates into CASSPLAGPETQYF.

The CDR3 here is CASSGTGNGQYF. The CDR3 nucleotides are TGTGCCAGCAGTGGGACAGGGAACGGGCAGTACTTC. The chain couples TRBV2 to TRBJ2-7; 8 nucleotides align to TRBD1. V was pared by 4 bases and J by 9 bases, with 5 bases of the junction left unmatched. CDR1 is SNHLY, CDR2 FYNNEI, per germline. There are 12 residues in the CDR3.

This clonotype occurred many times. This chain uses TRBV5-1 with TRBJ1-5; 7 nucleotides line up with TRBD1. The CDR3 runs to 14 residues. Germline CDR1 is SGHRS and CDR2 is YFSETQ. V was clipped by 0 bases and J by 5 bases; unmatched bases: 2. As DNA, the CDR3 is TGCGCCAGCAGCTTGGATACAGGGGATCAGCCCCAGCATTTT. This sequence encodes CASSLDTGDQPQHF.

This clonotype was found many times. The chain links TRBV10-3 to TRBJ2-7, with 8 nucleotides matching TRBD1. Unmatched junction bases numbered 12, after V lost 3 bases and J lost 5 bases. The CDR3 consists of 16 residues. Germline lookup yields CDR1 ENHRY and CDR2 SYGVKD. Written as DNA, the CDR3 is TGTGCCATCAGTGAAGTAGGACAGGGAGATAGACACGAGCAGTACTTC. This sequence encodes CAISEVGQGDRHEQYF.

This clonotype was observed a handful of times. The genes are TRBV30 and TRBJ2-2; 8 nucleotides match TRBD1. Germline V gene lookup returns CDR1 GTSNPN and CDR2 SVGIG (reference sequence). V shed 3 bases, J shed 5 bases, and the junction held 11 bases outside the gene matches. CDR3 size: 16 residues. The CDR3 bases are TGTGCCTGGAGCCCACCGACAGGGGTGAAAACCGGGGAGCTGTTTTTT. Translating gives CAWSPPTGVKTGELFF.

The chain employs TRBV5-6 and TRBJ1-1, with D perhaps TRBD1 (5 bases). The CDR3 has 15 residues. Looked up from germline, CDR1 is SGHDT and CDR2 is YYEEEE. Trimming shortened V by 0 bases and J by 0 bases, and 9 bases separated the two germline ends. The CDR3 sequence is CASSLGDYMNTEAFF. In DNA form, the CDR3 reads TGTGCCAGCAGCTTGGGGGACTACATGAACACTGAAGCTTTCTTT.

The J gene is TRBJ2-3, the V gene TRBV6-1, with a weak D call TRBD2 (6 bases). Trimming took 6 bases from V and 0 from J, leaving 13 bases between them. The CDR3 sequence is 15 residues long. CDR1 MNHNS and CDR2 SASEGT come from the germline V gene. The CDR3 DNA follows: TGTGCCAGCAGGCAATGGGGGGTTAGCACAGATACGCAGTATTTT. It translates to CASRQWGVSTDTQYF.

This clonotype was recorded many times. The gene calls are TRBV20-1 and TRBJ2-5; TRBD1 aligns across 7 bases. CDR1 is DFQATT and CDR2 is SNEGSKA in the germline V gene (reference sequence). Germline trimming cut 1 base from V and 5 bases from J; bases unmatched to any gene: 7. The CDR3 spans 14 residues. The CDR3 DNA reads TGCAGTGCTAGAGTAGGGGGCGAGTGGGAGACCCAGTACTTC. Protein sequence: CSARVGGEWETQYF.

The rearrangement uses TRBV4-3 and TRBJ2-1; tentatively, D is TRBD2 (5 bases). Germline V gives CDR1 LGHNA, CDR2 YSLEER. V dropped 1 base and J dropped 0 bases, with 13 bases sitting between them. CDR3 length: 17 amino acids. In DNA form, the CDR3 reads TGCGCCAGCAGCCAAGGTAGCGCACCTAGCTCCTACAATGAGCAGTTCTTC. This translates into CASSQGSAPSSYNEQFF.

The J gene is TRBJ2-7, the V gene TRBV7-9, with 8 nucleotides matching TRBD1. Germline CDR1 and CDR2: SEHNR and FQNEAQ (reference sequence). V dropped 3 bases and J dropped 0; count of bases not matched to a gene: 7. The CDR3 is made up of 16 amino acids. DNA for the CDR3: TGTGCCAGCAGCTTTCTCGGACAGGGCCGCTCCTACGAGCAGTACTTC. Its translation: CASSFLGQGRSYEQYF. Looking up the rest from reference TRBV7-9 and TRBJ2-7 gives the full variable domain: DTGVSQNPRHKITKRGQNVTFRCDPISEHNRLYWYRQTLGQGPEFLTYFQNEAQLEKSRLLSDRFSAERPKGSFSTLEIQRTEQGDSAMYLCASSFLGQGRSYEQYFGPGTRLTVT.

The chain joins TRBV20-1 to TRBJ2-5, with 7 positions matching TRBD2. The CDR3 length is 15 residues. Germline-derived CDR1 and CDR2 are DFQATT and SNEGSKA (reference sequence). After removal of 0 bases from V and 6 bases from J, the junction contained 10 bases not matched to a gene. The CDR3 reads CSARERGSGRKTQYF. DNA for the CDR3: TGCAGTGCTAGAGAGAGGGGTAGCGGGCGGAAGACCCAGTACTTC.

The chain carries TRBV6-1 and TRBJ2-3; 8 positions agree with TRBD1. This CDR3 is 12 amino acids long. Germline CDR1 is MNHNS and CDR2 is SASEGT. Losses at the gene ends were 8 bases for V and 8 bases for J; bases not matched to a gene: 6. CDR3 protein: CASGGQGGTQYF. The CDR3 DNA reads as TGTGCCAGCGGTGGACAGGGTGGTACGCAGTATTTT.

This clonotype has a count of ten or more. V is TRBV12-3 or TRBV12-4 and J is TRBJ2-1, with 11 bases matching TRBD2. The J segment lost 5 bases and the V segment lost 4 bases, leaving 7 bases of the junction unmatched. The CDR3 sequence is 16 residues long. CDR3 residues: CASSSPGTSGNNEQFF. CDR3 sequence (DNA): TGTGCCAGCAGTTCCCCCGGGACTAGCGGAAACAATGAGCAGTTCTTC.

On this clonotype: A much larger clone differs by one base, so this may be a read error. V is TRBV28 and J is TRBJ2-7; D is unclear. Deletions cut 5 bases from V and 7 bases from J, with 18 bases between. Germline CDR1 and CDR2: MDHEN and SYDVKM. This CDR3 has 14 amino acids. The CDR3 DNA is TGTGCCAGCAGTCCCGCTATAAAGGTTTGGGAGCAGTACTTC. Translated: CASSPAIKVWEQYF.

This clonotype showed up just a few times. The chain joins TRBV12-3 or TRBV12-4 to TRBJ2-1, with a tentative D call TRBD2 (7 bases). The CDR3 is 15 amino acids. Trimming removed 3 bases from V and 8 bases from J, with 17 bases in between. Here the CDR3 DNA reads TGTGCCAGCAGTTTGGTTGGGGGGGCGGTGGATGAGCAGTTCTTC. This sequence encodes CASSLVGGAVDEQFF.

This clonotype has more than one count but fewer than ten. A clone one base away is much larger, so this may be a read error. The chain has TRBV18 and TRBJ2-3, with TRBD2 identical over 7 bases. Germline V gene sequence: CDR1 KGHSH, CDR2 LQKENI. The trim removed 4 bases at V and 5 bases at J, leaving 3 bases unmatched. The CDR3 length is 13 residues. The CDR3 here is CASSQVAGDTQYF. In DNA form, the CDR3 reads TGTGCCAGCTCACAGGTAGCGGGAGATACGCAGTATTTT.

The J gene is TRBJ2-1, the V gene TRBV5-1, with 7 bases aligning to TRBD1. The CDR3 contains 15 residues. Germline CDR1 reads SGHRS; CDR2 reads YFSETQ. J was trimmed by 0 bases and V by 4 bases; bases with no gene match: 4. CDR3 DNA: TGCGCCAGCAGCCAACAGGGGTACTCCTACAATGAGCAGTTCTTC. Its protein is CASSQQGYSYNEQFF.

The chain has TRBV27 and TRBJ1-5; D perhaps matches TRBD1 (6 bases). This CDR3 is 16 amino acids long. V was trimmed by 6 bases and J by 7 bases, leaving 22 bases between them. Germline lookup yields CDR1 MNHEY and CDR2 SMNVEV (reference sequence). The CDR3 DNA follows: TGTGCCAGCAGCCCGGAGCCGGGCAGGGGAGGCCAGCCCCAGCATTTT. Encoded protein: CASSPEPGRGGQPQHF.

This clonotype has at least ten counts. The V gene is TRBV28, the J gene TRBJ2-5, with 7 bases fitting TRBD1. The CDR3 sequence is 15 residues long. The ends lost 6 bases at V and 5 bases at J; junction bases unmatched: 12. In germline, CDR1 is MDHEN, CDR2 SYDVKM. CDR3: CASSSMDRPRETQYF. In nucleotides, the CDR3 is TGTGCCAGCAGCTCTATGGACAGGCCCCGGGAGACCCAGTACTTC.

This clonotype has more than one count but fewer than ten. The chain joins TRBV5-1 to TRBJ2-3; a weak D match, TRBD1 (6 bases). The CDR3 runs 16 residues. Germline V gene lookup returns CDR1 SGHRS and CDR2 YFSETQ. Trimming cost V 0 bases and J 2 bases, with 13 bases left between them. The CDR3 sequence: CASSLVGQDTTDTQYF. The CDR3 nucleotides are TGCGCCAGCAGCTTGGTGGGACAAGACACCACAGATACGCAGTATTTT.

This clonotype was recorded many times. The chain links TRBV2 to TRBJ1-1; D gene ambiguous. V lost 7 bases and J lost 2, with 11 bases in between. Germline V lookup: CDR1 SNHLY, CDR2 FYNNEI. The length of the CDR3 is 13 residues. This CDR3 reads CASKLGLNTEAFF. Written as DNA, the CDR3 is TGTGCCAGCAAACTTGGCTTAAACACTGAAGCTTTCTTT.

This clonotype came up a few times. The rearrangement links TRBV6-2 or TRBV6-3 to TRBJ1-1; D gene uncertain. The germline CDR1 and CDR2 sequences are MNHEY and SVGEGT. The CDR3 consists of 16 residues. The germline V and J ends were trimmed by 2 bases and 4 bases, with 17 bases remaining between them. The CDR3 DNA reads TGTGCCAGCAGTTACGGGATTTCCACCCGGCGCACTGAAGCTTTCTTT. Residues: CASSYGISTRRTEAFF.

This clonotype was detected ten times or more. This chain links TRBV3-1 with TRBJ1-4; weak D call: TRBD1 (6 bases). Germline V gene lookup returns CDR1 LGHDT and CDR2 YNNKEL (reference sequence). V lost 3 bases, J lost 6 bases, and 14 bases lay in between. The length of the CDR3 is 15 residues. The CDR3 DNA reads TGTGCCAGCAGCCATCTGGACAGATCACATGAAAAACTGTTTTTT. Amino acid sequence: CASSHLDRSHEKLFF.

In this sample, this clonotype turned up a few times. The rearrangement links TRBV25-1 to TRBJ2-3; TRBD2 aligns across 8 bases. This CDR3 region has 15 residues. Germline V lookup: CDR1 MGHDK, CDR2 SYGVNS. Trimming cost V 7 bases and J 2 bases; bases outside gene matches: 8. The CDR3 here is CASTGASGFTDTQYF. The CDR3 bases are TGTGCCAGCACTGGGGCTAGCGGGTTCACAGATACGCAGTATTTT.

This clonotype was counted at least ten times. J is TRBJ1-6 and V is TRBV11-3; 10 bases fit TRBD1. This CDR3 region has 15 residues. From germline, CDR1 is SGHNT and CDR2 YENEEA. J gave up 9 bases and V 4 bases, and 6 bases lay outside the gene matches. CDR3 in DNA: TGTGCCAGCAGCTCCCGGGACAGGGGTTTTTCACCCCTCCACTTT. Its translation is CASSSRDRGFSPLHF.

Many counts were recorded for this clonotype. V gene TRBV7-2 combines with J gene TRBJ1-1; D is uncertain. The CDR3 has 15 amino acids. The germline gives CDR1 SGHTA, CDR2 FQGNSA. Trimming removed 5 bases from V and 2 bases from J, with 15 bases in between. The chain's CDR3 is CASSPPGKLNTEAFF. The CDR3 coding sequence is TGTGCCAGCAGCCCGCCGGGAAAACTTAACACTGAAGCTTTCTTT.

This sequence joins TRBV20-1 and TRBJ2-3; a possible D gene is TRBD2 (5 bases). Trimming took off 0 bases at V and 2 bases at J, with 18 bases between the two ends. This CDR3 region has 17 residues. Germline V gives CDR1 DFQATT, CDR2 SNEGSKA (reference sequence). The CDR3: CSARDLGSARITDTQYF. The CDR3 coding sequence is TGCAGTGCTAGAGATCTTGGTAGCGCGAGGATCACAGATACGCAGTATTTT.

The chain links TRBV27 to TRBJ2-3, with 7 bases aligning to TRBD1. The V gene end was trimmed by 1 base and the J gene end by 5 bases; junction bases not matched to a gene: 9. This CDR3 has 16 residues. Germline CDR1 is MNHEY and CDR2 is SMNVEV (reference sequence). The CDR3 spells CASSLLSFRGIDTQYF. For the CDR3, the DNA is TGTGCCAGCAGTTTATTGTCTTTCAGGGGGATAGATACGCAGTATTTT.

J is TRBJ2-1 and V is TRBV7-9; D is ambiguous. Germline CDR1 and CDR2: SEHNR and FQNEAQ (reference sequence). This CDR3 contains 13 residues. V gave up 1 base and J gave up 6 bases, with 7 bases separating them. The CDR3 coding sequence is TGTGCCAGCAGCTTAGGAAGTAGCAATGAGCAGTTCTTC. As protein: CASSLGSSNEQFF.

The CDR3 region is CASSLGGELNYGYTF. CDR3 DNA: TGTGCCAGCAGCTTGGGGGGGGAGTTGAACTATGGCTACACCTTC. This chain links TRBV7-9 with TRBJ1-2; a weak D match, TRBD1 (5 bases). Trimming removed 3 bases from V and 2 bases from J, with 13 bases in between. The CDR3 has 15 residues. Germline-derived CDR1 and CDR2 are SEHNR and FQNEAQ (reference sequence). The whole variable domain, filled in from reference TRBV7-9 and TRBJ1-2, reads DTGVSQNPRHKITKRGQNVTFRCDPISEHNRLYWYRQTLGQGPEFLTYFQNEAQLEKSRLLSDRFSAERPKGSFSTLEIQRTEQGDSAMYLCASSLGGELNYGYTFGSGTRLTVV.

This clonotype occurred many times. This chain connects TRBV18 to TRBJ1-2; D gene ambiguous. The CDR3 loop spans 13 amino acids. V gave up 2 bases and J gave up 1 base, with 5 bases separating them. CDR1 is KGHSH, CDR2 LQKENI, per germline. The CDR3: CASSPGINYGYTF. The CDR3 DNA reads as TGTGCCAGCTCACCAGGGATTAACTATGGCTACACCTTC.

The CDR3 nucleotides are TGCGCCAGCAGCCCACAGGGGGTTAGCGTGGAGCAGTACTTC. Translated: CASSPQGVSVEQYF. The chain couples TRBV5-1 to TRBJ2-7, with 8 bases aligning to TRBD1. V lost 4 bases to trimming and J lost 7 bases; unmatched junction nucleotides: 10. Per the germline V gene, CDR1 is SGHRS and CDR2 is YFSETQ. This CDR3 spans 14 amino acids.